What follows are 29 T cell receptor beta chains derived from one specimen sequenced in a study of T cell responses to AZD1222 COVID-19 vaccine. Clones were sequenced by immunoSEQ multiplex PCR, and TCRdb holds only the in-frame ones, with some missing. The sample lists 130,000 or so clones, about 90% occurring once. Sequenced here: peripheral blood, sampled 28 days after the second dose of the MenACWY control vaccine. The receptors were gathered from an adult who received the MenACWY meningococcal vaccine as a control.

The rearrangement uses TRBV4-3 and TRBJ1-1; D not resolved. Germline V lookup: CDR1 LGHNA, CDR2 YSLEER. V was pared by 0 bases and J by 10 bases, with 12 bases between. This CDR3 spans 13 amino acids. CDR3: CASSQDPKVVAFF. The CDR3 DNA follows: TGCGCCAGCAGCCAAGATCCGAAGGTGGTAGCTTTCTTT.

The chain is built from TRBV4-3 and TRBJ2-2, with D unclear. This CDR3 is 14 amino acids long. The germline V and J ends were trimmed by 2 bases and 6 bases, with 10 bases remaining between them. Germline CDR1 is LGHNA and CDR2 is YSLEER. For the CDR3, the DNA is TGCGCCAGCAGCCAAAGACCGGTCGCCGGGGAGCTGTTTTTT. Residues: CASSQRPVAGELFF.

This clone occurred once. The chain couples TRBV19 to TRBJ1-5; 8 bases map to TRBD1. The CDR3 spans 15 residues. CDR1 LNHDA and CDR2 SQIVND come from the germline V gene (reference sequence). Germline trimming cut 4 bases from V and 1 base from J; bases unmatched to any gene: 3. CDR3 sequence: CASSKQGESNQPQHF. CDR3 nucleotide sequence: TGTGCCAGTAGTAAACAGGGGGAAAGCAATCAGCCCCAGCATTTT.

The rearrangement joins TRBV30 to TRBJ1-2; D possibly corresponds to TRBD1 (6 bases). From germline, CDR1 is GTSNPN and CDR2 SVGIG (reference sequence). Deletions cut 3 bases from V and 2 bases from J, with 13 bases between. The CDR3 is made up of 14 amino acids. CDR3 amino acids: CAWSGQFFNYGYTF. The CDR3 DNA is TGTGCCTGGAGCGGACAGTTTTTCAACTATGGCTACACCTTC.

The chain joins TRBV5-1 to TRBJ2-1; 13 bases agree with TRBD2. Germline V gene data show CDR1 as SGHRS and CDR2 as YFSETQ. V was clipped by 5 bases and J by 8 bases; unmatched bases: 7. The CDR3 length is 15 residues. CDR3 amino acids: CASRQGLAGVDEQFF. CDR3 nucleotides: TGCGCCAGCAGACAAGGACTAGCGGGAGTGGATGAGCAGTTCTTC. The whole variable domain, remainder taken from reference TRBV5-1 and TRBJ2-1, is KAGVTQTPRYLIKTRGQQVTLSCSPISGHRSVSWYQQTPGQGLQFLFEYFSETQRNKGNFPGRFSGRQFSNSRSEMNVSTLELGDSALYLCASRQGLAGVDEQFFGPGTRLTVL.

The CDR3 sequence: CASTAKGWGISGNTIYF. CDR3 coding DNA: TGTGCCAGCACCGCGAAAGGGTGGGGAATCTCTGGAAACACCATATATTTT. The rearrangement joins TRBV2 to TRBJ1-3; D gene ambiguous. Germline assignment: CDR1 SNHLY and CDR2 FYNNEI. The CDR3 is 17 residues long. Trimming left V 7 bases short and J 0 bases short, with 19 bases between.

This chain links TRBV6-2 or TRBV6-3 with TRBJ2-2; D might be TRBD1 (6 bases). The CDR3 extends over 19 amino acids. CDR1 MNHEY and CDR2 SVGEGT come from the germline V gene. Between the trimmed V and J ends, which lost 2 bases and 1 base, there was a span of 20 bases. CDR3 in DNA: TGTGCCAGCAGTTACGGTTCGTGGGCAGGGACAAAGAACACCGGGGAGCTGTTTTTT. Amino acids: CASSYGSWAGTKNTGELFF.

The chain joins TRBV27 to TRBJ2-1, with D tentatively TRBD1 (5 bases). The V gene lost 4 bases and the J gene lost 4 bases, with 11 bases spanning the gap. Germline assignment: CDR1 MNHEY and CDR2 SMNVEV (reference sequence). This CDR3 is built from 14 residues. The CDR3 DNA follows: TGTGCCAGCAGTTCTCCAGGGATTTACAATGAGCAGTTCTTC. It is translated as CASSSPGIYNEQFF.

This clone was picked up one time. The chain is built from TRBV5-4 and TRBJ1-2; perhaps TRBD1 as D (5 bases). Trimming stripped 3 bases from V and 5 bases from J, with 17 bases between. Germline lookup yields CDR1 SGHNT and CDR2 YYREEE (reference sequence). This CDR3 region has 15 residues. CDR3 nucleotides: TGTGCCAGCAGCTCACAAACCGGGGCCGAGTATGGCTACACCTTC. Translated, it gives CASSSQTGAEYGYTF. The full variable domain, in which reference TRBV5-4 and TRBJ1-2 provide the parts outside the CDR3, is ETGVTQSPTHLIKTRGQQVTLRCSSQSGHNTVSWYQQALGQGPQFIFQYYREEENGRGNFPPRFSGLQFPNYSSELNVNALELDDSALYLCASSSQTGAEYGYTFGSGTRLTVV.

This chain links TRBV27 with TRBJ2-1; 7 positions match TRBD2. The CDR3 loop spans 15 amino acids. V was clipped by 2 bases and J by 4 bases; unmatched bases: 5. The V gene's germline CDR1 is MNHEY and CDR2 SMNVEV (reference sequence). For the CDR3, the DNA is TGTGCCAGCAGTTTAGCGGGAGTGGGGTACAATGAGCAGTTCTTC. Protein sequence: CASSLAGVGYNEQFF.

In nucleotides, the CDR3 is TGTGCCAGCAGGACCGGACTAGCCAATGAGCAGTTCTTC. It yields the protein CASRTGLANEQFF. The chain employs TRBV2 and TRBJ2-1; TRBD2 aligns across 8 bases. CDR1 is SNHLY, CDR2 FYNNEI, per germline. V trimming: 6 bases; J trimming: 6 bases; junction bases outside the gene matches: 4. The CDR3 sequence is 13 residues long.

The J gene is TRBJ2-5, the V gene TRBV27; TRBD1 agrees at 9 bases. Unmatched junction bases numbered 7, after V lost 5 bases and J lost 6 bases. The germline V gene has CDR1 MNHEY and CDR2 SMNVEV (reference sequence). The CDR3 covers 14 residues. DNA for the CDR3: TGTGCCAGCAGTCCATACAGGGGGCAAAAGACCCAGTACTTC. Its translation: CASSPYRGQKTQYF.

This clone has a single count. The chain combines TRBV2 with TRBJ1-2; possible D gene TRBD1, 6 bases. Trimming removed 6 bases from V and 2 bases from J, with 13 bases in between. Per germline, CDR1 SNHLY and CDR2 FYNNEI. CDR3 length: 14 amino acids. The CDR3 loop is CASSGGTGNYGYTF. The CDR3 nucleotides read TGTGCCAGCAGCGGAGGAACAGGGAACTATGGCTACACCTTC.

V gene TRBV28 combines with J gene TRBJ1-2; 12 positions match TRBD1. This CDR3 spans 15 amino acids. V dropped 11 bases and J dropped 7; count of bases not matched to a gene: 14. Germline V gene sequence: CDR1 MDHEN, CDR2 SYDVKM. CDR3 sequence reads: CALLPGTGGIGGYTF. In DNA, the CDR3 is TGTGCCCTCCTACCCGGGACAGGGGGCATTGGTGGCTACACCTTC.

The chain combines TRBV19 with TRBJ1-1, with 7 bases aligning to TRBD1. The CDR3 consists of 16 residues. J lost 0 bases, V lost 8 bases, and 12 bases had no gene match. Germline V gene data show CDR1 as LNHDA and CDR2 as SQIVND (reference sequence). CDR3 sequence: CASQRQGMGMNTEAFF. CDR3 nucleotide sequence: TGTGCCAGTCAGAGACAGGGAATGGGGATGAACACTGAAGCTTTCTTT.

V is TRBV18 and J is TRBJ2-2, with 9 positions matching TRBD1. Germline CDR1 is KGHSH and CDR2 is LQKENI. V was pared by 2 bases and J by 1 base, with 2 bases of the junction left unmatched. The CDR3 is 16 amino acids. The CDR3 is CASSPGTGRNTGELFF. CDR3 sequence (DNA): TGTGCCAGCTCACCAGGGACAGGGAGGAACACCGGGGAGCTGTTTTTT.

This clone came up once. The gene calls are TRBV18 and TRBJ2-7, with a weak D call TRBD1 (6 bases). The germline V and J ends were trimmed by 3 bases and 3 bases, with 12 bases remaining between them. This CDR3 has 14 residues. Per the germline V gene, CDR1 is KGHSH and CDR2 is LQKENI. The CDR3 is CASSPGATLYEQYF. Written as DNA, the CDR3 is TGTGCCAGCTCACCGGGGGCTACCCTCTACGAGCAGTACTTC.

The count of this clone is one. V and J are TRBV4-1 and TRBJ2-7; 7 nucleotides match TRBD2. The CDR3 consists of 16 residues. The V segment lost 0 bases and the J segment 0 bases; nucleotides outside the gene matches: 5. The germline V gene encodes CDR1 MGHRA and CDR2 YSYEKL. CDR3 coding DNA: TGCGCCAGCAGCCAAGATCGAGCGGGGAGCTCCTACGAGCAGTACTTC. This codes for CASSQDRAGSSYEQYF.

CDR3 sequence reads: CASSQTGGTEAFF. The CDR3 DNA reads as TGTGCCAGTAGCCAAACAGGGGGCACTGAAGCTTTCTTT. This chain joins TRBV19 and TRBJ1-1, with 8 bases fitting TRBD1. Germline-derived CDR1 and CDR2 are LNHDA and SQIVND (reference sequence). This CDR3 region has 13 residues. With V trimmed by 6 bases and J by 4 bases, 4 bases remained unmatched.

This clone was recorded once. The chain employs TRBV5-5 and TRBJ2-3; 9 bases match TRBD1. The CDR3 sequence is 14 residues long. Germline CDR1 and CDR2: SGHKS and YYEKEE (reference sequence). V dropped 6 bases and J dropped 6; count of bases not matched to a gene: 8. The CDR3: CASTTGGRLDTQYF. For the CDR3, the DNA is TGTGCCAGCACCACAGGGGGCCGATTGGATACGCAGTATTTT.

J is TRBJ2-7 and V is TRBV18; 7 bases match TRBD2. The CDR3 runs 14 residues. Per the germline V gene, CDR1 is KGHSH and CDR2 is LQKENI. Trimming cost V 1 base and J 2 bases; bases outside gene matches: 2. The CDR3 DNA sequence: TGTGCCAGCTCACCACAAGGGACTACCTACGAGCAGTACTTC. This translates into CASSPQGTTYEQYF.

This rearrangement joins TRBV20-1 to TRBJ2-7; 10 bases are a match to TRBD2. The CDR3 sequence is 17 residues long. Germline V gene data show CDR1 as DFQATT and CDR2 as SNEGSKA (reference sequence). The trim removed 3 bases at V and 6 bases at J, leaving 17 bases unmatched. In nucleotides, the CDR3 is TGCAGTGCTAGTGGGAGACTTGAGGCTAGCGGGAGTCCCGAGCAGTACTTC. Translation: CSASGRLEASGSPEQYF.

This clone was seen more than once but under ten times. The gene calls are TRBV7-4 and TRBJ1-5, with TRBD1 matching 8 bases. Germline V gene sequence: CDR1 SGHVT, CDR2 SQSDAQ. Trimming cost V 5 bases and J 6 bases; bases outside gene matches: 9. The length of the CDR3 is 15 residues. The CDR3 DNA reads as TGTGCCAGCAGCATGGACAGGGAGCAGGGTCAGCCCCAGCATTTT. Translated: CASSMDREQGQPQHF. The full variable domain, completed using reference TRBV7-4 and TRBJ1-5, is GAGVSQSPRYKVAKRGRDVALRCDSISGHVTLYWYRQTLGQGSEVLTYSQSDAQRDKSGRPSGRFSAERPERSVSTLKIQRTEQGDSAVYLCASSMDREQGQPQHFGDGTRLSIL.

The genes are TRBV6-6 and TRBJ2-1, with a possible D match to TRBD2 (5 bases). V was pared by 0 bases and J by 4 bases, with 13 bases between. This CDR3 is 16 amino acids long. The V gene's germline CDR1 is MNHNY and CDR2 SVGAGI (reference sequence). In DNA form, the CDR3 reads TGTGCCAGCAGTTACTCGTGGAGCGGCCAGTACAATGAGCAGTTCTTC. It codes for CASSYSWSGQYNEQFF.

The chain combines TRBV7-6 with TRBJ2-2; D might be TRBD1 (7 bases). Looked up from germline, CDR1 is SGHVS and CDR2 is FNYEAQ. V was clipped by 5 bases and J by 4 bases, with 20 bases between them. There are 17 residues in the CDR3. Here the CDR3 DNA reads TGTGCCAGCAGCCCCACGGGGGCGAGACAGGGCACCGGGGAGCTGTTTTTT. It specifies CASSPTGARQGTGELFF.

This CDR3 is CASSLSGTNTGELFF. As DNA, the CDR3 is TGTGCCAGCAGTTTATCCGGGACAAACACCGGGGAGCTGTTTTTT. This sequence joins TRBV27 and TRBJ2-2, with D perhaps matching TRBD1 (6 bases). The CDR3 contains 15 residues. From germline, CDR1 is MNHEY and CDR2 SMNVEV (reference sequence). Between the trimmed V and J ends, which lost 0 bases and 2 bases, there was a span of 7 bases.

This clone has a single count. The gene calls are TRBV25-1 and TRBJ2-3, with 11 bases lining up with TRBD2. CDR3 length: 17 residues. Germline V gene data show CDR1 as MGHDK and CDR2 as SYGVNS. Germline trimming cut 3 bases from V and 0 bases from J; bases unmatched to any gene: 5. The CDR3 reads CASSEFLAGGSTDTQYF. For the CDR3, the DNA is TGTGCCAGCAGTGAGTTTTTAGCGGGGGGGAGCACAGATACGCAGTATTTT.

V gene TRBV5-1 combines with J gene TRBJ1-3; D may be TRBD1 (5 bases). Trimming removed 4 bases at V and 2 bases at J, with 10 bases between. The CDR3 length is 14 residues. CDR1 is SGHRS, CDR2 YFSETQ, per germline. CDR3 residues: CASSPGTAGNTIYF. DNA for the CDR3: TGCGCCAGCAGCCCCGGGACGGCTGGAAACACCATATATTTT.

The gene calls are TRBV19 and TRBJ1-2; no definite D call. Germline V lookup: CDR1 LNHDA, CDR2 SQIVND (reference sequence). Trimming stripped 0 bases from V and 7 bases from J, with 6 bases between. The CDR3 has 12 amino acids. The CDR3 protein is CASSIDTRGYTF. DNA for the CDR3: TGTGCCAGTAGTATAGATACCCGTGGCTACACCTTC. The full variable domain, in which reference TRBV19 and TRBJ1-2 provide the parts outside the CDR3, is DGGITQSPKYLFRKEGQNVTLSCEQNLNHDAMYWYRQDPGQGLRLIYYSQIVNDFQKGDIAEGYSVSREKKESFPLTVTSAQKNPTAFYLCASSIDTRGYTFGSGTRLTVV.